Detailed here is one T cell receptor beta chain. Its antigen remains unidentified. The data stem from a study of cytomegalovirus exposure and HLA in healthy donors. The study's findings and limits: Previous analysis showed most TCR beta V segments were productive about 87% or about 30% of the time. TCR beta V- and J-gene trimming, according to a later analysis, was linked to a missense DCLRE1C variant.

J gave up 6 bases and V 4 bases, and 14 bases lay outside the gene matches. Per the germline V gene, CDR1 is SGHDN and CDR2 is FVKESK. This CDR3 has 16 residues. This PCR relied on a set of 60 Vbeta primers and 13 Jbeta primers. Original processing notes: Unique TCR beta chains totaled roughly 80 million in a later count, with approximately 11 million of them shared. The protocol was immunoSEQ multiplex PCR, while the TCRdb copy is restricted to in-frame clones and leaves out a portion. V, J and clone size reflect that table, while D and trimming were determined from the DNA. Its table records around 53,000 clones.

The TCR was taken from a man aged 18 to 30 in good health and CMV-seropositive. Sequences were obtained from PBMCs. The gene calls are TRBV14 and TRBJ2-7; 8 bases agree with TRBD2. The CDR3 sequence: CASSPNPWLAGPEQYF. Written as DNA, the CDR3 is TGTGCCAGCAGCCCAAATCCGTGGCTAGCGGGCCCCGAGCAGTACTTC.